The rows below give T cell receptor beta chains drawn from one sample of a study of tumor-infiltrating lymphocytes in localized non-small cell lung cancer. The table came from immunoSEQ multiplex PCR; TCRdb's copy has only in-frame clones and leaves some out. Of 9,500 to 15,000 clones in the sample, 76% were seen once. The sequencing sample was made of uninvolved lung tissue not adjacent to the tumor. The receptors here all came from a human donor with non-small cell lung cancer. Both conserved end residues are part of each CDR3. Fields, in order: clone size, D gene, J gene, V gene, CDR3 DNA, CDR3 protein. A D gene is named only where the DNA matches it firmly. Size values are once, few and many counts, or a class for expanded clones, and some rows have none.

size: NA
D: NA
J: TRBJ2-7
V: TRBV4-3
DNA: TGCGCCAGCAGCCAAGACAGGGATCAGTCTTACGAGCAGTACTTC
CDR3: CASSQDRDQSYEQYF

size: NA
D: NA
J: TRBJ2-3
V: TRBV2
DNA: TGTGCCAGCAGTGGCTTCACAGATACGCAGTATTTT
CDR3: CASSGFTDTQYF

size: NA
D: TRBD1
J: TRBJ1-2
V: TRBV29-1
DNA: TGCAGCGGACAGGGGAGCTATGGCTACACCTTC
CDR3: CSGQGSYGYTF

size: few
D: TRBD1
J: TRBJ2-7
V: TRBV19
DNA: TGTGCCAGTAGTCCGACAGGGAGCTCCTACGAGCAGTACTTC
CDR3: CASSPTGSSYEQYF

size: NA
D: NA
J: TRBJ1-5
V: TRBV7-8
DNA: TGTGCCAGCAGCTTAGGCCTCGGTACGGCCCAGCATTTT
CDR3: CASSLGLGTAQHF

size: NA
D: NA
J: TRBJ1-2
V: TRBV5-1
DNA: TGCGCCAGCAGTTACGGCGACGGCACATATGGCTACACCTTC
CDR3: CASSYGDGTYGYTF

size: NA
D: NA
J: TRBJ2-7
V: TRBV27
DNA: TGTGCCAGCAGTTCGGTGGATTCCTACGAGCAGTACTTC
CDR3: CASSSVDSYEQYF

size: NA
D: TRBD2
J: TRBJ2-2
V: TRBV6-5
DNA: TGTGCCAGCAGCCGACTAGCGGGAGGACCCGGGGAGCTGTTTTTT
CDR3: CASSRLAGGPGELFF

size: NA
D: NA
J: TRBJ1-2
V: TRBV5-4
DNA: TGTGCCAGCAGCTTTTCTACAGGCTACTATGGCTACACCTTC
CDR3: CASSFSTGYYGYTF

size: NA
D: NA
J: TRBJ2-3
V: TRBV7-2
DNA: TGTGCCAGCAGCTTAGCAGATACGCAGTATTTT
CDR3: CASSLADTQYF

size: NA
D: NA
J: TRBJ1-2
V: TRBV30
DNA: TGTGCCTGGAGTGTAGGGGGGACCGTCGTTGGCGTTTATGGCTACACCTTC
CDR3: CAWSVGGTVVGVYGYTF

size: NA
D: TRBD2
J: TRBJ2-1
V: TRBV7-2
DNA: TGTGCCAGCAGCTTACGCCTAGCGGGGATCCAGTTCTTC
CDR3: CASSLRLAGIQFF

size: NA
D: NA
J: TRBJ2-2
V: TRBV6-1
DNA: TGTGCCAGCAGTGAAGTTGGTGGGGAGGTCGGGGAGCTGTTTTTT
CDR3: CASSEVGGEVGELFF

size: once
D: NA
J: TRBJ2-7
V: TRBV28
DNA: TGTGCCTGCTACAGGGCTGGCTACGAGCAGTACTTC
CDR3: CACYRAGYEQYF

size: NA
D: TRBD2
J: TRBJ2-7
V: TRBV5-6
DNA: TGTGCCAGCAGCCCCACCGTGAGTCGAGCGGGACTTACCTACGAGCAGTACTTC
CDR3: CASSPTVSRAGLTYEQYF

size: once
D: TRBD1
J: TRBJ1-1
V: TRBV29-1
DNA: TGCAGCGTTGAAAGGGACAGCAGTAACACTGAAGCTTTCTTT
CDR3: CSVERDSSNTEAFF

size: NA
D: NA
J: TRBJ1-6
V: TRBV5-1
DNA: TGCGCCAGCAGCTTGGAGGTGGGGGCTGATTCACCCCTCCACTTT
CDR3: CASSLEVGADSPLHF

size: NA
D: NA
J: TRBJ1-4
V: TRBV30
DNA: TGTGCCTGGACCGGGGGGTGGGATGAAAAACTGTTTTTT
CDR3: CAWTGGWDEKLFF

size: NA
D: NA
J: TRBJ1-2
V: TRBV13
DNA: TGTGCCAGCAGCTGGACGAACTATGGCTACACCTTC
CDR3: CASSWTNYGYTF

size: NA
D: TRBD2
J: TRBJ2-3
V: TRBV27
DNA: TGTGCCAGCAGTTTTTTTGGTGGGAGGGTCAATACGCAGTATTTT
CDR3: CASSFFGGRVNTQYF

size: NA
D: NA
J: TRBJ1-2
V: TRBV4-3
DNA: TGCGCCAGCAGCCGATGGGACTATGGCTACACCTTC
CDR3: CASSRWDYGYTF

size: once
D: NA
J: TRBJ2-3
V: TRBV4-1
DNA: TGCGCCAGCAGCCAAGACGGGGACACGAGGGATACGCAGTATTTT
CDR3: CASSQDGDTRDTQYF

size: NA
D: TRBD1
J: TRBJ1-1
V: TRBV29-1
DNA: TGCAGCGCCTCGTTGACAGGGGGCACTGAAGCTTTCTTT
CDR3: CSASLTGGTEAFF

size: NA
D: NA
J: TRBJ2-5
V: TRBV19
DNA: TGTGCCAGTAGTATAGGGGGAGAGACCCAGTACTTC
CDR3: CASSIGGETQYF

size: NA
D: NA
J: TRBJ1-1
V: TRBV9
DNA: TGTGCCAGCAGCGTAGTCTCAGGGATTGAAGCTTTCTTT
CDR3: CASSVVSGIEAFF

size: NA
D: TRBD1
J: TRBJ2-5
V: TRBV5-4
DNA: TGTGCCAGCAGCCGTGACAGGGGGCTAATCCAGTACTTC
CDR3: CASSRDRGLIQYF

size: NA
D: NA
J: TRBJ2-7
V: TRBV19
DNA: TGTGCCAGTAGTATAAGGGCCCGGGATCGCGGGATCGACGAGCAGTACTTC
CDR3: CASSIRARDRGIDEQYF

size: NA
D: NA
J: TRBJ2-3
V: TRBV29-1
DNA: TGCAGCGTTCTCGTTTGGGCGTCGCAAGATACGCAGTATTTT
CDR3: CSVLVWASQDTQYF

size: NA
D: NA
J: TRBJ2-5
V: TRBV7-9
DNA: TGTGCCAGCAGCTTAAGTGGGTTGGAGACCCAGTACTTC
CDR3: CASSLSGLETQYF

size: NA
D: NA
J: TRBJ2-7
V: TRBV7-2
DNA: TGTGCCAGCAGCGTTCAACAGGGTCTCACCTACGAGCAGTACTTC
CDR3: CASSVQQGLTYEQYF

size: NA
D: NA
J: TRBJ2-4
V: TRBV5-4
DNA: TGTGCCAGCAGCTTGCCGGGGGGCCTAGCCAAAAACATTCAGTACTTC
CDR3: CASSLPGGLAKNIQYF

size: NA
D: TRBD1
J: TRBJ2-3
V: TRBV29-1
DNA: TGCAGCGTTAGAGGACAGGGCTCAGATACGCAGTATTTT
CDR3: CSVRGQGSDTQYF

size: NA
D: NA
J: TRBJ1-4
V: TRBV7-2
DNA: TGTGCCAGCAGCTTAGCGCTTGATGGGAGTGAAAAACTGTTTTTT
CDR3: CASSLALDGSEKLFF

size: NA
D: TRBD1
J: TRBJ1-4
V: TRBV5-4
DNA: TGTGCCAGCAGCTTAGGAGACAGGGATGAAAAACTGTTTTTT
CDR3: CASSLGDRDEKLFF

size: few
D: NA
J: TRBJ2-1
V: TRBV19
DNA: TGTGCCAGTAGTCCCCAGGGTGGTTACAATGAGCAGTTCTTC
CDR3: CASSPQGGYNEQFF

size: few
D: TRBD1
J: TRBJ1-4
V: TRBV19
DNA: TGTGCCAGTAGTCTGAGGGGGCTATCTAATGAAAAACTGTTTTTT
CDR3: CASSLRGLSNEKLFF

size: once
D: TRBD1
J: TRBJ1-5
V: TRBV6-1
DNA: TGTGCCAGCAGCCGGGACAGGGATAGCAATCAGCCCCAGCATTTT
CDR3: CASSRDRDSNQPQHF

size: NA
D: NA
J: TRBJ1-3
V: TRBV6-5
DNA: TGTGCCAGCAGTTACCGAACTCCCTCTGGAAACACCATATATTTT
CDR3: CASSYRTPSGNTIYF

size: NA
D: TRBD1
J: TRBJ2-3
V: TRBV6-1
DNA: TGTGCCAGCAGTGAAGGGACAGGGGGCGCAGATACGCAGTATTTT
CDR3: CASSEGTGGADTQYF

size: few
D: NA
J: TRBJ2-1
V: TRBV5-1
DNA: TGCGCCAGCAGCTTGGTAGGCCAGTCCAATGAGCAGTTCTTC
CDR3: CASSLVGQSNEQFF

size: NA
D: TRBD2
J: TRBJ2-3
V: TRBV4-2
DNA: TGTGCCAGCAGCCAAGACGGGGGGTCAGGGAGAGATACGCAGTATTTT
CDR3: CASSQDGGSGRDTQYF

size: NA
D: NA
J: TRBJ1-2
V: TRBV5-8
DNA: TGTGCCAGCAGCTTGGACGTGGTTAACTATGGCTACACCTTC
CDR3: CASSLDVVNYGYTF

size: NA
D: NA
J: TRBJ2-5
V: TRBV2
DNA: TGTGCCAGCAGTGGCGGGATGCTTGATTCGGAGACCCAGTACTTC
CDR3: CASSGGMLDSETQYF

size: NA
D: NA
J: TRBJ2-3
V: TRBV21-1
DNA: TGTGCCAGCAGCCCCAGGTCAGATACGCAGTATTTT
CDR3: CASSPRSDTQYF

size: NA
D: TRBD1
J: TRBJ1-5
V: TRBV5-8
DNA: TGTGCCAGCAGCCCAGGGGGTTGGAGCAATCAGCCCCAGCATTTT
CDR3: CASSPGGWSNQPQHF

size: few
D: NA
J: TRBJ1-2
V: TRBV11-2
DNA: TGTGCCAGCAGCTTAGATAGGGTTGGTGGCTACACCTTC
CDR3: CASSLDRVGGYTF

size: NA
D: NA
J: TRBJ2-1
V: TRBV20-1
DNA: TGCAGTGCCAAGCTGCGGGGTGAGCAGTTCTTC
CDR3: CSAKLRGEQFF

size: few
D: NA
J: TRBJ2-7
V: TRBV6-5
DNA: TGTGCCAGCAGTTCTCCGGGTCGTTTGATCTACGAGCAGTACTTC
CDR3: CASSSPGRLIYEQYF

size: NA
D: NA
J: TRBJ1-6
V: TRBV5-6
DNA: TGTGCCAGCAGCTCAGAGCACAGGGATTCACCCCTCCACTTT
CDR3: CASSSEHRDSPLHF

size: few
D: NA
J: TRBJ1-1
V: TRBV7-8
DNA: TGTGCCAGCAGCATTAGGACGGTGTTGCACACTGAAGCTTTCTTT
CDR3: CASSIRTVLHTEAFF

size: NA
D: TRBD1
J: TRBJ2-2
V: TRBV29-1
DNA: TGCAGCGTCGTTGCGACAGGGGGCATCGGGGAGCTGTTTTTT
CDR3: CSVVATGGIGELFF

size: NA
D: NA
J: TRBJ1-1
V: TRBV7-3
DNA: TGTGCCAGCAGCTTCATAGGGGGTACTGAAGCTTTCTTT
CDR3: CASSFIGGTEAFF

size: few
D: NA
J: TRBJ1-5
V: TRBV6-6
DNA: TGTGCCAGCAGTTACGACAGTTCACGGCCCCAGCATTTT
CDR3: CASSYDSSRPQHF

size: NA
D: TRBD1
J: TRBJ1-5
V: TRBV30
DNA: TGTGCCTGGAGGGGACAGGGCGGTCAGCCCCAGCATTTT
CDR3: CAWRGQGGQPQHF

size: once
D: NA
J: TRBJ1-1
V: TRBV7-2
DNA: TGTGCCAGCAGCTTTGGGGGTCCAGGCACTGAAGCTTTCTTT
CDR3: CASSFGGPGTEAFF